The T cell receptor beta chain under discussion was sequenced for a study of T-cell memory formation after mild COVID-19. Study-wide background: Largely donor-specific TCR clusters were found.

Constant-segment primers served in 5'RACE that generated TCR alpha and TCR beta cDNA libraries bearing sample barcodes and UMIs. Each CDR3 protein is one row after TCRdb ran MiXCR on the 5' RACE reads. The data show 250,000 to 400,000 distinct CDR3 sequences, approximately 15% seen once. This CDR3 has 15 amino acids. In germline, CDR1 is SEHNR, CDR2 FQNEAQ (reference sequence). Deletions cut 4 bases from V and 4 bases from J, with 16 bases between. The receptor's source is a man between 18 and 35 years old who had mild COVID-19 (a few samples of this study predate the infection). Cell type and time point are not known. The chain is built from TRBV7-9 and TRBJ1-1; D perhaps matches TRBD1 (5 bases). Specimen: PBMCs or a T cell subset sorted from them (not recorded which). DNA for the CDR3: TGTGCCAGCAGCTCATGGTCTTTGGGGGGCACTGAAGCTTTCTTT. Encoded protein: CASSSWSLGGTEAFF.